The following is a TCR beta chain sequence with its context. This CDR3 comprises 15 residues. Survey-level TCR beta sequencing used the immunoSEQ assay. Generated by immunoSEQ multiplex PCR, the TCRdb table keeps only in-frame clones and is missing some. The sample carries under 55,000 clones, 93% recorded once. Sequenced: PBMCs. This sequence originates from a man aged 35 to 55 with rheumatoid arthritis. This chain uses TRBV21-1 with TRBJ2-7; the D call TRBD1 from the table was never checked on the DNA. TRBV21-1 is classified as a pseudogene. For the CDR3, the DNA is TGTGCCAGCAGCAGGGTGACAGGCCCTCGGTGCGAGCAGTACTTC. It codes for CASSRVTGPRCEQYF.